The rows below give T cell receptor beta chains drawn from one sample of a study of T cell changes during pregnancy in multiple sclerosis. TCRdb keeps only in-frame clones here, not all; method: immunoSEQ multiplex PCR. The sample shows approximately 74,000 clones, about 88% of them seen only once. The starting material was peripheral blood, obtained before pregnancy. These receptors were taken from a female donor with multiple sclerosis, enrolled in a pregnancy study. The CDR3 runs from the conserved cysteine through the conserved F or W. D genes are given only for firm matches. Clone size is stated in some rows and not others, as once, few, many or a class when expanded.

abundance: NA; j_gene: TRBJ2-5; v_gene: TRBV11-2; d_gene: NA; CDR3nt: TGTGCCAGCACCACGGACAGAGTGAAGAAGACCCAGTACTTC; CDR3aa: CASTTDRVKKTQYF
abundance: NA; j_gene: TRBJ2-3; v_gene: TRBV12-5; d_gene: TRBD2; CDR3nt: TGTGCTAGTGGAACCCTAGCGGACACAGATACGCAGTATTTT; CDR3aa: CASGTLADTDTQYF
abundance: once; j_gene: TRBJ1-1; v_gene: TRBV18; d_gene: NA; CDR3nt: TGTGCCAGCTCACCACCGACAGGAACTTCTGAAGCTTTCTTT; CDR3aa: CASSPPTGTSEAFF
abundance: NA; j_gene: TRBJ1-3; v_gene: TRBV19; d_gene: NA; CDR3nt: TGTGCCAGTAGTTTTGGTTCTTCAGGCTCTGGAAACACCATATATTTT; CDR3aa: CASSFGSSGSGNTIYF
abundance: NA; j_gene: TRBJ2-7; v_gene: TRBV28; d_gene: NA; CDR3nt: TGTGCCAGCAGTTTATCAGGGTTCCACGAGCAGTACTTC; CDR3aa: CASSLSGFHEQYF
abundance: NA; j_gene: TRBJ1-4; v_gene: TRBV6-6; d_gene: TRBD1; CDR3nt: TGTGCCAGCAGAAGACCGGGACAGGGGCAGGAAAAACTGTTTTTT; CDR3aa: CASRRPGQGQEKLFF
abundance: NA; j_gene: TRBJ1-2; v_gene: TRBV7-8; d_gene: NA; CDR3nt: TGTGCCAGCAGCTCGACCTCAGGGTCTGTCTATGGCTACACCTTC; CDR3aa: CASSSTSGSVYGYTF
abundance: NA; j_gene: TRBJ1-2; v_gene: TRBV6-6; d_gene: NA; CDR3nt: TGTGCCAGCAGTTATTTCTCAGGACAGAGTAACTATGGCTACACCTTC; CDR3aa: CASSYFSGQSNYGYTF
abundance: NA; j_gene: TRBJ2-1; v_gene: TRBV29-1; d_gene: NA; CDR3nt: TGCAGCGTTGAAGGGGTAGCCCAGCGGGCCTACAATGAGCAGTTCTTC; CDR3aa: CSVEGVAQRAYNEQFF
abundance: NA; j_gene: TRBJ2-1; v_gene: TRBV7-2; d_gene: NA; CDR3nt: TGTGCCAGCAGCTTAGGCCTAGCGATCGGCGATGAGCAGTTCTTC; CDR3aa: CASSLGLAIGDEQFF
abundance: NA; j_gene: TRBJ2-7; v_gene: TRBV27; d_gene: TRBD1; CDR3nt: TGTGCCAGCAGTCCGGGGACAGGGGGCTACGAGCAGTACTTC; CDR3aa: CASSPGTGGYEQYF
abundance: NA; j_gene: TRBJ1-2; v_gene: TRBV4-1; d_gene: NA; CDR3nt: TGCGCCAGCAGCCAAGATAAGGTGACTCTTAACTATGGCTACACCTTC; CDR3aa: CASSQDKVTLNYGYTF
abundance: NA; j_gene: TRBJ2-7; v_gene: TRBV7-9; d_gene: NA; CDR3nt: TGTGCCAGCAGCTTCGCTAACGAGCAGTACTTC; CDR3aa: CASSFANEQYF
abundance: NA; j_gene: TRBJ1-1; v_gene: TRBV29-1; d_gene: TRBD1; CDR3nt: TGCAGCGTGCCGTTACAGGGGGGAGCTTTCTTT; CDR3aa: CSVPLQGGAFF
abundance: NA; j_gene: TRBJ2-1; v_gene: TRBV29-1; d_gene: NA; CDR3nt: TGCAGCGCTACCGGGACTTTGTTTATTCTACGGGGTGAGCAGTTCTTC; CDR3aa: CSATGTLFILRGEQFF
abundance: NA; j_gene: TRBJ2-1; v_gene: TRBV7-2; d_gene: NA; CDR3nt: TGTGCCAGCAGCTTAAATGTAGTCGGTGAGCAGTTCTTC; CDR3aa: CASSLNVVGEQFF
abundance: many; j_gene: TRBJ1-1; v_gene: TRBV30; d_gene: NA; CDR3nt: TGTGCCTGGAGTGTATATAGTGAAGCTTTCTTT; CDR3aa: CAWSVYSEAFF
abundance: once; j_gene: TRBJ2-3; v_gene: TRBV18; d_gene: NA; CDR3nt: TGTGCCAGCTCACCATCCCAGGGGACAGATACGCAGTATTTT; CDR3aa: CASSPSQGTDTQYF
abundance: few; j_gene: TRBJ1-5; v_gene: TRBV19; d_gene: NA; CDR3nt: TGTGCCAGTAGTTCCGGGGTTGGTCAGCCCCAGCATTTT; CDR3aa: CASSSGVGQPQHF
abundance: NA; j_gene: TRBJ1-2; v_gene: TRBV30; d_gene: NA; CDR3nt: TGTGCCTGGACCTCGTTAAGTTCAGGGGGCTACACCTTC; CDR3aa: CAWTSLSSGGYTF
abundance: NA; j_gene: TRBJ1-4; v_gene: TRBV18; d_gene: TRBD1; CDR3nt: TGTGCCAGCTCACCCCTGGGACAGGTACCGGGGAAAAGATTT; CDR3aa: CASSPLGQVPGKRF
abundance: NA; j_gene: TRBJ1-6; v_gene: TRBV19; d_gene: NA; CDR3nt: TGTGCCAGTAGTATTCAAGGAGAAAATTCACCCCTCCACTTT; CDR3aa: CASSIQGENSPLHF
abundance: NA; j_gene: TRBJ1-2; v_gene: TRBV29-1; d_gene: TRBD1; CDR3nt: TGCAGCGAGCAGGGGGCTGGCTATGGCTACACCTTC; CDR3aa: CSEQGAGYGYTF
abundance: NA; j_gene: TRBJ1-1; v_gene: TRBV7-3; d_gene: TRBD1; CDR3nt: TGTGCCAGCGCCCAAAGCAGGGGGGACACTGAAGCTTTCTTT; CDR3aa: CASAQSRGDTEAFF